The 13 T cell receptor beta chains in this list originate from one sample, sequenced in a study of T cells after yellow fever vaccination. One entry per CDR3 protein results from TCRdb running MiXCR on the 5' RACE reads. Of some 260,000 distinct CDR3 sequences in the sample, approximately 5.2% were seen once. The sample was CD4+ T cells sorted from PBMCs, taken on the day of the yellow fever booster vaccination. These receptors were collected from a man younger than 35 who received the YFV17D yellow fever vaccine.

The sample holds a few counts of this clonotype. The chain is built from TRBV19 and TRBJ1-2; the D gene is possibly TRBD1 (5 bases). The CDR3 runs to 15 residues. CDR1 LNHDA and CDR2 SQIVND come from the germline V gene (reference sequence). Trimming removed 1 base from V and 3 bases from J, with 12 bases in between. The CDR3 bases are TGTGCCAGTAGTATAGGGACACGGTCTGACTATGGCTACACCTTC. The encoded protein is CASSIGTRSDYGYTF. The variable domain in full, completed from reference TRBV19 and TRBJ1-2, reads DGGITQSPKYLFRKEGQNVTLSCEQNLNHDAMYWYRQDPGQGLRLIYYSQIVNDFQKGDIAEGYSVSREKKESFPLTVTSAQKNPTAFYLCASSIGTRSDYGYTFGSGTRLTVV.

This clonotype came up many times. The CDR3 spells CASMDIGEGGTEAFF. The CDR3 DNA reads as TGTGCCAGCATGGATATAGGGGAGGGGGGCACTGAAGCTTTCTTT. The V gene is TRBV2, the J gene TRBJ1-1, with D possibly matching TRBD1 (6 bases). The length of the CDR3 is 15 residues. From germline, CDR1 is SNHLY and CDR2 FYNNEI. The ends were cut back, 7 bases at V and 4 bases at J, with 19 bases in the middle.

This clonotype was observed a few times. The chain joins TRBV19 to TRBJ2-5; 8 nucleotides match TRBD1. CDR1 is LNHDA and CDR2 is SQIVND in the germline V gene (reference sequence). CDR3 length: 14 amino acids. Germline trimming cut 8 bases from V and 4 bases from J; bases unmatched to any gene: 9. CDR3 residues: CASQSGTGGETQYF. The CDR3 coding sequence is TGTGCCAGTCAGTCCGGGACAGGAGGAGAGACCCAGTACTTC.

This clonotype was picked up a small number of times. V usage is TRBV4-2 and J usage is TRBJ2-5, with D tentatively TRBD2 (6 bases). Germline values: CDR1 LGHNA, CDR2 YNFKEQ. Trimming cost V 0 bases and J 2 bases, with 7 bases left between them. The CDR3 is 14 residues long. The chain's CDR3 is CASSQDSGQETQYF. CDR3 DNA sequence: TGTGCCAGCAGCCAAGATAGCGGTCAAGAGACCCAGTACTTC.

The sample holds a few counts of this clonotype. This chain uses TRBV20-1 with TRBJ1-1; D ambiguous. V lost 3 bases to trimming and J lost 5 bases, with 7 bases between them. Germline V CDR1 and CDR2: DFQATT, SNEGSKA (reference sequence). The CDR3 consists of 11 residues. The CDR3 region has the DNA TGCAGTGCTAGCCGGGAAACTGAAGCTTTCTTT. Translation: CSASRETEAFF.

The chain recombines TRBV5-1 with TRBJ2-3; the match to TRBD2 covers 10 bases. Germline V CDR1 and CDR2: SGHRS, YFSETQ. J gave up 7 bases and V 0 bases, and 8 bases lay outside the gene matches. This CDR3 spans 16 amino acids. The CDR3 here is CASSLGPLAGRNTQYF. Here the CDR3 DNA reads TGCGCCAGCAGCTTGGGTCCACTAGCGGGGAGGAATACGCAGTATTTT.

This clonotype was counted only a few times. V is TRBV5-1 and J is TRBJ2-1, with D perhaps matching TRBD2 (6 bases). The CDR3 loop spans 12 amino acids. Germline lookup yields CDR1 SGHRS and CDR2 YFSETQ. V was pared by 2 bases and J by 7 bases, with 7 bases between. The CDR3 DNA follows: TGCGCCAGCAGCTTCGGGGGAAATGAGCAGTTCTTC. Protein: CASSFGGNEQFF.

The V call is TRBV11-2, the J call TRBJ1-3; D not certain. The CDR3 is 15 amino acids. V shed 5 bases and J shed 0 bases, with 11 bases lying between them. Germline loops: CDR1 SGHAT, CDR2 FQNNGV. This CDR3 reads CASSRPLISGNTIYF. The CDR3 DNA reads as TGTGCCAGCAGCCGACCGCTTATCTCTGGAAACACCATATATTTT.

A few counts support this clonotype. The chain carries TRBV9 and TRBJ1-4; 10 nucleotides agree with TRBD1. CDR1 and CDR2 from the germline V gene are SGDLS and YYNGEE. Trimming cost V 4 bases and J 7 bases; bases outside gene matches: 13. The CDR3 has 17 amino acids. The CDR3 here is CASSKDRGIYSGEKLFF. Written as DNA, the CDR3 is TGTGCCAGCAGCAAGGACAGGGGGATATATTCGGGTGAAAAACTGTTTTTT. The full variable domain, with the rest looked up from reference TRBV9 and TRBJ1-4, is DSGVTQTPKHLITATGQRVTLRCSPRSGDLSVYWYQQSLDQGLQFLIQYYNGEERAKGNILERFSAQQFPDLHSELNLSSLELGDSALYFCASSKDRGIYSGEKLFFGSGTQLSVL.

The rearrangement uses TRBV20-1 and TRBJ2-3; D remains unclear. Germline values: CDR1 DFQATT, CDR2 SNEGSKA (reference sequence). This CDR3 has 13 amino acids. V was pared by 2 bases and J by 2 bases, with 8 bases between. CDR3 sequence (DNA): TGCAGTGCTAGAATACGGTACACAGATACGCAGTATTTT. Translating gives CSARIRYTDTQYF.

This clonotype was seen ten or more times. The chain's CDR3 is CASSLGLAGGIDTQYF. CDR3 nucleotide sequence: TGTGCCAGCAGCCTGGGACTAGCGGGGGGGATAGATACGCAGTATTTT. The chain employs TRBV7-2 and TRBJ2-3; 16 bases align to TRBD2. V lost 5 bases, J lost 5 bases, and 4 bases stayed unmatched. The germline CDR1 and CDR2 sequences are SGHTA and FQGNSA. This CDR3 is built from 16 residues.

Ten or more counts support this clonotype. The rearrangement joins TRBV10-3 to TRBJ1-6; D unresolved. Trimming stripped 11 bases from V and 5 bases from J, with 10 bases between. Germline CDR1 ENHRY, CDR2 SYGVKD. This CDR3 spans 12 amino acids. The CDR3 loop is CAAKSDNSPLHF. The DNA for the CDR3 is TGTGCCGCGAAAAGCGATAATTCACCCCTCCACTTT.

This clonotype has at least ten counts. J is TRBJ2-2 and V is TRBV20-1; 9 bases line up with TRBD1. Germline loops: CDR1 DFQATT, CDR2 SNEGSKA (reference sequence). The CDR3 loop spans 15 amino acids. Trimming at V came to 6 bases and at J to 6 bases, leaving 11 bases not matched to a gene. Here the CDR3 reads CSALRNRGRPGELFF. The CDR3 DNA is TGCAGTGCACTCAGGAACAGGGGGCGACCCGGGGAGCTGTTTTTT.